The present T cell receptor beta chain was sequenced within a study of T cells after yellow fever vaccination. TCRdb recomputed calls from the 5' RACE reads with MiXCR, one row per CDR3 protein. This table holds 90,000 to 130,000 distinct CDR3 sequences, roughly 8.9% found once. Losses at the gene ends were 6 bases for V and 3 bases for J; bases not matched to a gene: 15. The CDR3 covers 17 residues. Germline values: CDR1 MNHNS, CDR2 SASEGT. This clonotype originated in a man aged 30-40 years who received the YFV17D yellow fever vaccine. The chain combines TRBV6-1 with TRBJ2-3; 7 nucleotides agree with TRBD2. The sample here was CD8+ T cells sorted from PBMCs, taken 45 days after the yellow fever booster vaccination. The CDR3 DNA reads TGTGCCAGCAGCCCAGCTGACGGGGGGAGGAAGACAGATACGCAGTATTTT. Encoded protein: CASSPADGGRKTDTQYF.